One and the same sample provided the 27 T cell receptor beta chains below, sequenced in a study of glioma-infiltrating T cells after dendritic cell vaccination (dated by TCRdb to 2015 to 2016). Libraries were made using the immunoSEQ multiplex PCR assay. As stored in TCRdb, this immuneACCESS dataset retains in-frame rearrangements with V and J assigned. A fraction of the clones does not appear; measured against another copy, unresolved V genes explain less than half of the discrepancy, and the remainder lacks a known reason. Recorded for this sample are under 100,000 clones; more than 75% of them occurred a single time. 2.5% to 3% of the sample is taken by the ten largest. Sequences were derived from blood, sampled before dendritic cell vaccination. These TCRs come from a human donor with glioblastoma.

The rearrangement links TRBV11-2 to TRBJ2-2; the match to TRBD1 covers 9 bases. The CDR3 covers 16 residues. Germline V gene data show CDR1 as SGHAT and CDR2 as FQNNGV. V was pared by 4 bases and J by 3 bases, with 6 bases of the junction left unmatched. The CDR3 coding sequence is TGTGCCAGCAGCTCACGGACAGGGGTGGACACCGGGGAGCTGTTTTTT. Protein sequence: CASSSRTGVDTGELFF.

The rearrangement joins TRBV6-1 to TRBJ2-7, with D possibly TRBD2 on 5 matching bases. V shed 2 bases and J shed 7 bases, with 9 bases lying between them. This CDR3 has 12 amino acids. Per germline, CDR1 MNHNS and CDR2 SASEGT. The CDR3 here is CASSESGREQYF. The CDR3, as DNA: TGTGCCAGCAGTGAAAGCGGTAGGGAGCAGTACTTC.

The chain links TRBV5-1 to TRBJ2-3; 9 nucleotides line up with TRBD2. V dropped 0 bases and J dropped 4; count of bases not matched to a gene: 6. The germline gives CDR1 SGHRS, CDR2 YFSETQ. There are 16 residues in the CDR3. CDR3 amino acids: CASSLGSSGGSDTQYF. CDR3 coding DNA: TGCGCCAGCAGCTTGGGGAGTAGCGGGGGCTCAGATACGCAGTATTTT. Full variable domain (rest looked up from reference TRBV5-1 and TRBJ2-3): KAGVTQTPRYLIKTRGQQVTLSCSPISGHRSVSWYQQTPGQGLQFLFEYFSETQRNKGNFPGRFSGRQFSNSRSEMNVSTLELGDSALYLCASSLGSSGGSDTQYFGPGTRLTVL.

This clone was counted a single time. The chain employs TRBV5-1 and TRBJ1-1, with D possibly being TRBD1 (5 bases). The CDR3 sequence is 15 residues long. The germline V gene encodes CDR1 SGHRS and CDR2 YFSETQ. Trimming removed 0 bases from V and 5 bases from J, with 14 bases in between. CDR3 nucleotide sequence: TGCGCCAGCAGCTTGGTTTCGGGGGGTTGGACTGAAGCTTTCTTT. It translates to CASSLVSGGWTEAFF.

The sample holds one count of this clone. The chain employs TRBV19 and TRBJ1-2; 8 nucleotides line up with TRBD1. V lost 3 bases to trimming and J lost 4 bases; unmatched junction nucleotides: 13. The CDR3 has 17 amino acids. Germline CDR1 LNHDA, CDR2 SQIVND (reference sequence). CDR3 sequence (DNA): TGTGCCAGTAGTATTTCGGCAGGGGGCGCCGCGGTCTATGGCTACACCTTC. Translation gives CASSISAGGAAVYGYTF.

The chain is built from TRBV11-3 and TRBJ1-1; 9 bases fit TRBD1. Germline V CDR1 and CDR2: SGHNT, YENEEA. V was pared by 5 bases and J by 5 bases, with 9 bases of the junction left unmatched. CDR3 length: 15 amino acids. This chain's CDR3 is CASSLGTGSGTEAFF. Written as DNA, the CDR3 is TGTGCCAGCAGCCTTGGGACAGGGTCGGGGACTGAAGCTTTCTTT.

The chain links TRBV2 to TRBJ2-2, with 9 bases matching TRBD1. CDR3 size: 12 residues. CDR1 and CDR2 (germline): SNHLY, FYNNEI. V was clipped by 10 bases and J by 6 bases; unmatched bases: 3. The CDR3 spells CAIWTGAGELFF. Here the CDR3 DNA reads TGTGCCATTTGGACAGGGGCCGGGGAGCTGTTTTTT.

The chain couples TRBV6-1 to TRBJ1-1, with D tentatively TRBD1 (5 bases). Germline V gene data show CDR1 as MNHNS and CDR2 as SASEGT. CDR3 length: 14 residues. With 1 base removed from V and 5 bases from J, the gap between germline ends came to 11 bases. CDR3 in DNA: TGTGCCAGCAGTGAAGGGGGCTCGAGGACTGAAGCTTTCTTT. This gives the protein CASSEGGSRTEAFF.

This chain uses TRBV7-3 with TRBJ2-7, with 10 positions matching TRBD1. Germline V gene data show CDR1 as SGHTA and CDR2 as FQGTGA. The CDR3 contains 15 residues. With V trimmed by 0 bases and J by 4 bases, 3 bases remained unmatched. CDR3 sequence reads: CASSLTGTGEYEQYF. In DNA form, the CDR3 reads TGTGCCAGCAGCTTAACGGGGACAGGGGAGTACGAGCAGTACTTC.

The gene calls are TRBV6-1 and TRBJ2-7; TRBD1 agrees at 7 bases. The CDR3 consists of 12 residues. CDR1 is MNHNS and CDR2 is SASEGT in the germline V gene. V lost 5 bases and J lost 3; bases outside the gene matches: 1. The CDR3 DNA sequence: TGTGCCAGCAGTCGACAGGGCTACGAGCAGTACTTC. It yields the protein CASSRQGYEQYF.

The chain joins TRBV27 to TRBJ1-5; 9 positions agree with TRBD1. V trimming: 5 bases; J trimming: 2 bases; junction bases outside the gene matches: 7. Germline V lookup: CDR1 MNHEY, CDR2 SMNVEV (reference sequence). This CDR3 contains 16 residues. In nucleotides, the CDR3 is TGTGCCAGCAGTCCGTGGACAGGGGTAGGCAATCAGCCCCAGCATTTT. Amino acid sequence: CASSPWTGVGNQPQHF.

The chain employs TRBV13 and TRBJ2-5; 7 bases are shared with TRBD1. CDR1 is PRHDT, CDR2 FYEKMQ, per germline (reference sequence). V shed 4 bases and J 5 bases; nucleotides not matched to a gene: 7. The CDR3 is 14 amino acids. DNA for the CDR3: TGTGCCAGCAGCTCCAAGACAGGGTGGGAGACCCAGTACTTC. This translates into CASSSKTGWETQYF.

The chain couples TRBV5-6 to TRBJ2-5, with unresolved D. TRBJ2-7 explains the end of the DNA better; the J call may be wrong. CDR1 is SGHDT, CDR2 YYEEEE, per germline. The CDR3 runs 11 residues. CDR3 sequence (DNA): TGTGCCAGCAGCTCAATCTACGAGCAGTACTTC. Its protein is CASSSIYEQYF.

The V and J genes are TRBV5-6 and TRBJ1-5; D unresolved. Trimming removed 4 bases at V and 4 bases at J, with 9 bases between. This CDR3 is built from 13 residues. CDR1 and CDR2 (germline): SGHDT, YYEEEE. In DNA, the CDR3 is TGTGCCAGCAGCCCGGGGAATAATCAGCCCCAGCATTTT. This translates into CASSPGNNQPQHF.

The chain carries TRBV7-9 and TRBJ1-4, with 7 bases matching TRBD1. The CDR3 is made up of 14 amino acids. Trimming cost V 7 bases and J 4 bases; bases outside gene matches: 6. CDR1 and CDR2 (germline): SEHNR, FQNEAQ (reference sequence). CDR3 sequence: CASIMTGNNEKLFF. The CDR3 nucleotides are TGTGCCAGCATTATGACAGGGAATAATGAAAAACTGTTTTTT.

J is TRBJ1-5 and V is TRBV5-8; the D gene is possibly TRBD1 (6 bases). Germline V gene lookup returns CDR1 SGHTS and CDR2 YDEGEE. The CDR3 contains 16 residues. V was trimmed by 3 bases and J by 2 bases, leaving 15 bases between them. The CDR3 is CASSSHRAVGNQPQHF. The DNA for the CDR3 is TGTGCCAGCAGCTCGCACAGGGCCGTTGGCAATCAGCCCCAGCATTTT.

This sequence joins TRBV28 and TRBJ2-7; 12 bases map to TRBD1. With 8 bases clipped from V and 6 bases from J, the junction kept 8 bases outside the gene matches. This CDR3 region has 14 residues. The V gene's germline CDR1 is MDHEN and CDR2 SYDVKM. CDR3 DNA sequence: TGTGCCAGCCGGGGAGGGACAGGGGGCGGCGAGCAGTACTTC. Residues: CASRGGTGGGEQYF.

The chain employs TRBV5-8 and TRBJ1-2; TRBD1 matches 10 bases. CDR1 and CDR2 (germline): SGHTS, YDEGEE. This CDR3 is 17 amino acids long. J gave up 8 bases and V 4 bases, and 17 bases lay outside the gene matches. This CDR3 is CASSLVRPGTGAVGYTF. In nucleotides, the CDR3 is TGTGCCAGCAGCCTCGTGCGGCCCGGGACAGGGGCCGTCGGCTACACCTTC.

The chain uses TRBV5-1 and TRBJ2-7; D may be TRBD1 (6 bases). The germline V and J ends were trimmed by 3 bases and 6 bases, with 10 bases remaining between them. Germline assignment: CDR1 SGHRS and CDR2 YFSETQ. This CDR3 contains 12 residues. CDR3 sequence (DNA): TGCGCCAGCAGCTCCACAGGGCCCGAGCAGTACTTC. Its translation: CASSSTGPEQYF. Drawing the rest from reference TRBV5-1 and TRBJ2-7, the complete variable domain is KAGVTQTPRYLIKTRGQQVTLSCSPISGHRSVSWYQQTPGQGLQFLFEYFSETQRNKGNFPGRFSGRQFSNSRSEMNVSTLELGDSALYLCASSSTGPEQYFGPGTRLTVT.

The chain recombines TRBV21-1 with TRBJ1-5. TRBV21-1 constitutes a pseudogene. CDR3 size: 15 residues. The CDR3 protein is CASRAGRGDPGAQHF. The CDR3 region has the DNA TGTGCCAGCAGAGCGGGGCGGGGGGACCCAGGGGCCCAGCATTTT.

This clone has only a few counts. V and J are TRBV18 and TRBJ1-3, with D maybe TRBD1 (6 bases). Trimming stripped 3 bases from V and 4 bases from J, with 13 bases between. This CDR3 contains 15 residues. CDR1 and CDR2 (germline): KGHSH, LQKENI. In DNA, the CDR3 is TGTGCCAGCTCACCCCTGGACAGATCGGGAAACACCATATATTTT. It translates to CASSPLDRSGNTIYF.

The chain has TRBV6-5 and TRBJ1-1; D gene ambiguous. In germline, CDR1 is MNHEY, CDR2 SVGAGI. The length of the CDR3 is 15 residues. V lost 5 bases and J lost 3, with 16 bases in between. The CDR3 loop reads CASSPAPGGHTEAFF. CDR3 coding DNA: TGTGCCAGCAGTCCGGCCCCGGGAGGACACACTGAAGCTTTCTTT.

This clone was seen just once. The rearrangement joins TRBV6-1 to TRBJ1-6; TRBD1 is a possible D gene (5 bases). Deletions cut 0 bases from V and 8 bases from J, with 11 bases between. CDR3 length: 15 residues. Germline values: CDR1 MNHNS, CDR2 SASEGT. CDR3 nucleotide sequence: TGTGCCAGCAGTGAAGCGCGCGACAGCTATTCACCCCTCCACTTT. Protein product: CASSEARDSYSPLHF.

J is TRBJ2-7 and V is TRBV11-3; the match to TRBD2 covers 11 bases. The CDR3 covers 18 residues. Germline CDR1 SGHNT, CDR2 YENEEA. J gave up 1 base and V 4 bases, and 12 bases lay outside the gene matches. CDR3 DNA sequence: TGTGCCAGCAGCTCCGGATGGAGTAGCGGGGGGGCGTCCTACGAGCAGTACTTC. It codes for CASSSGWSSGGASYEQYF. The variable domain in full, completed from reference TRBV11-3 and TRBJ2-7, reads EAGVVQSPRYKIIEKKQPVAFWCNPISGHNTLYWYLQNLGQGPELLIRYENEEAVDDSQLPKDRFSAERLKGVDSTLKIQPAELGDSAVYLCASSSGWSSGGASYEQYFGPGTRLTVT.

This clone appeared a single time. The V call is TRBV25-1, the J call TRBJ1-1; tentatively, D is TRBD1 (5 bases). CDR1 and CDR2 (germline): MGHDK, SYGVNS. Deletions cut 6 bases from V and 5 bases from J, with 13 bases between. The CDR3 has 13 residues. CDR3 in amino acids: CASSLSTATEAFF. CDR3 nucleotides: TGTGCCAGCAGCCTCTCGACAGCAACTGAAGCTTTCTTT.

This CDR3 reads CASRPAGTVESATQYF. As DNA, the CDR3 is TGCGCCAGCAGACCTGCCGGGACAGTGGAGTCAGCTACGCAGTATTTT. The chain employs TRBV5-1 and TRBJ2-3; 7 nucleotides line up with TRBD1. CDR1 and CDR2 from the germline V gene are SGHRS and YFSETQ. The CDR3 has 16 residues. J lost 8 bases, V lost 5 bases, and 17 bases had no gene match.

The genes are TRBV5-1 and TRBJ1-1; 7 bases are a match to TRBD1. Losses at the gene ends were 1 base for V and 5 bases for J; bases not matched to a gene: 2. CDR1 and CDR2 from the germline V gene are SGHRS and YFSETQ. The CDR3 contains 13 residues. CDR3 protein: CASSLTTGTEAFF. The CDR3 nucleotides read TGCGCCAGCAGCTTGACGACAGGGACTGAAGCTTTCTTT.